The rows below give T cell receptor beta chains drawn from one sample of a study of shared clonotypes between healthy human individuals. Sequencing was performed with immunoSEQ multiplex PCR; in TCRdb, only in-frame clones are kept and a portion is missing. Of approximately 1.5 million clones listed, nearly 99% are singletons. Sequencing input: naive CD4+ T cells sorted from blood. These TCRs come from a man aged 30 to 39 in good health. Each CDR3 is given with its conserved first and last residue. Fields, in order: D gene, clone size, V gene, J gene, CDR3 protein, CDR3 DNA. D genes are given only for firm matches. Size values are once, few and many counts, or a class for expanded clones, and some rows have none.

-	-	TRBV5-4	TRBJ1-4	CASSRSAGGDEKLFF	TGTGCCAGCAGCAGAAGCGCAGGCGGTGATGAAAAACTGTTTTTT
-	-	TRBV10-1	TRBJ1-2	CASSVGGGKGNYGYTF	TGCGCCAGCAGTGTCGGAGGGGGTAAGGGCAACTATGGCTACACCTTC
TRBD1	-	TRBV5-6	TRBJ2-1	CASSLALDRGRLNEQFF	TGTGCCAGCAGCTTGGCCTTAGACAGGGGGCGATTAAATGAGCAGTTCTTC
-	-	TRBV18	TRBJ2-2	CASSPGVHGELFF	TGTGCCAGCTCACCAGGGGTGCACGGGGAGCTGTTTTTT
-	-	TRBV7-6	TRBJ2-1	CASSLGVDSYNEQFF	TGTGCCAGCAGCTTAGGGGTAGACTCCTACAATGAGCAGTTCTTC
TRBD1	-	TRBV5-1	TRBJ1-2	CASSSLQGAIEDGYTF	TGCGCCAGCAGCTCCCTACAGGGGGCGATCGAGGATGGCTACACCTTC
TRBD1	-	TRBV5-1	TRBJ1-4	CASSLVPGGAKRDEKLFF	TGCGCCAGCAGCTTGGTGCCAGGGGGAGCAAAACGGGATGAAAAACTGTTTTTT
-	-	TRBV7-2	TRBJ1-1	CASSLALRWSHTEAFF	TGTGCCAGCAGCTTAGCCCTCCGATGGAGTCACACTGAAGCTTTCTTT
TRBD2	-	TRBV5-4	TRBJ2-3	CASSLFAGEGSTDTQYF	TGTGCCAGCAGCTTGTTCGCGGGGGAGGGGAGCACAGATACGCAGTATTTT
-	-	TRBV6-5	TRBJ2-2	CASRPGTGELFF	TGTGCCAGCAGACCCGGGACCGGGGAGCTGTTTTTT
TRBD2	-	TRBV28	TRBJ2-2	CASSLWTSGSGGELFF	TGTGCCAGCAGTTTATGGACTAGCGGGAGTGGCGGGGAGCTGTTTTTT
-	-	TRBV11-3	TRBJ1-1	CASSSGAGRAFF	TGTGCCAGCAGCTCGGGGGCAGGGAGGGCTTTCTTT
TRBD2	-	TRBV7-7	TRBJ2-3	CASSFIAGGSDTQYF	TGTGCTAGCAGCTTTATAGCGGGAGGCTCAGATACGCAGTATTTT
TRBD1	-	TRBV9	TRBJ2-5	CASSQSGTGVSTQYF	TGTGCCAGCAGCCAAAGCGGGACAGGGGTCTCTACCCAGTACTTC
-	-	TRBV30	TRBJ1-1	CAWIKDSLNTEAFF	TGTGCCTGGATAAAAGACAGCCTGAACACTGAAGCTTTCTTT
TRBD2	-	TRBV7-8	TRBJ2-3	CASSLRLAVTADTQYF	TGTGCCAGCAGCCTAAGACTAGCGGTTACTGCAGATACGCAGTATTTT
TRBD2	once	TRBV30	TRBJ2-1	CAWRGRAPPGEQFF	TGTGCCTGGAGGGGGAGGGCGCCCCCAGGTGAGCAGTTCTTC
-	-	TRBV4-2	TRBJ1-4	CASTPNRVLSGEKLFF	TGTGCCAGCACGCCCAACAGGGTCCTTTCTGGTGAAAAACTGTTTTTT
-	-	TRBV9	TRBJ2-7	CASSRDTSYEQYF	TGTGCCAGCAGCCGGGACACCTCCTACGAGCAGTACTTC
-	-	TRBV5-1	TRBJ2-7	CASSLDGSGDEQYF	TGCGCCAGCAGCTTGGACGGGAGTGGGGACGAGCAGTACTTC
TRBD2	-	TRBV18	TRBJ2-1	CASSSYVASGASYNEQFF	TGTGCCAGCTCCTCCTACGTCGCGAGCGGGGCATCCTACAATGAGCAGTTCTTC
-	-	TRBV19	TRBJ1-1	CASSIGPMNTEAFF	TGTGCCAGTAGTATCGGACCGATGAACACTGAAGCTTTCTTT
-	-	TRBV28	TRBJ2-5	CASSSQGGETQYF	TGTGCCAGCAGTTCACAGGGAGGGGAGACCCAGTACTTC
-	-	TRBV6-5	TRBJ1-2	CASRLGPLNYGYTF	TGTGCCAGCAGGCTCGGACCGCTGAACTATGGCTACACCTTC
-	-	TRBV14	TRBJ1-2	CASSHSWGAHGYTF	TGTGCCAGCAGCCACTCGTGGGGGGCCCATGGCTACACCTTC
-	-	TRBV1	TRBJ2-3	CTSSRGQGVSTDTQYF	TGCACCAGCAGCCGGGGACAGGGTGTATCCACAGATACGCAGTATTTT
-	-	TRBV5-1	TRBJ2-1	CASSDSADHTGPYNEQFF	TGCGCCAGCAGCGACTCCGCGGACCACACTGGGCCATACAATGAGCAGTTCTTC
-	-	TRBV27	TRBJ1-1	CASSPIIGDHTEAFF	TGTGCCAGCAGTCCTATTATCGGGGACCACACTGAAGCTTTCTTT
TRBD2	-	TRBV9	TRBJ2-2	CASSVWRETTGELFF	TGTGCCAGCAGCGTCTGGCGGGAGACCACCGGGGAGCTGTTTTTT
-	-	TRBV19	TRBJ1-1	CASSSLGSGMNTEAFF	TGTGCCAGTAGTAGTCTTGGTTCAGGGATGAACACTGAAGCTTTCTTT
-	once	TRBV25-1	TRBJ1-2	CASSVQGRSGYTF	TGTGCCAGCAGTGTTCAGGGGCGGTCTGGCTACACCTTC
-	-	TRBV18	TRBJ2-4	CASSPGGQGRGNIQYF	TGTGCCAGCTCACCAGGGGGGCAGGGACGTGGAAACATTCAGTACTTC
-	-	TRBV2	TRBJ2-2	CASTGDTNTGELFF	TGTGCCAGCACTGGGGACACGAACACCGGGGAGCTGTTTTTT
TRBD1	-	TRBV29-1	TRBJ2-7	CSAQPTGLTEQYF	TGCAGCGCCCAACCGACAGGGTTGACCGAGCAGTACTTC
TRBD2	-	TRBV15	TRBJ2-1	CATSRLSGISYNEQFF	TGTGCCACCAGCAGACTTAGCGGGATTTCCTACAATGAGCAGTTCTTC
TRBD1	-	TRBV19	TRBJ2-7	CASSIVQGAMYEQYF	TGTGCCAGTAGTATAGTGCAGGGGGCTATGTACGAGCAGTACTTC
-	-	TRBV5-5	TRBJ2-5	CASSPGMWETQYF	TGTGCCAGCAGCCCAGGGATGTGGGAGACCCAGTACTTC
-	-	TRBV7-9	TRBJ2-1	CASSLAGGNEQFF	TGTGCCAGCAGCTTAGCGGGAGGAAATGAGCAGTTCTTC
TRBD2	-	TRBV2	TRBJ2-2	CASSREGNTGELFF	TGTGCCAGCTCCCGGGAGGGAAACACCGGGGAGCTGTTTTTT
TRBD2	once	TRBV9	TRBJ2-1	CASSVGLAGVEIEQFF	TGTGCCAGCAGCGTAGGACTAGCGGGAGTAGAGATTGAGCAGTTCTTC
-	once	TRBV14	TRBJ2-1	CASSQDFPYNEQFF	TGTGCCAGCAGCCAAGATTTCCCGTACAATGAGCAGTTCTTC